Listed here is a single T cell receptor (beta chain). Its target antigen remains unknown. Base qualities are missing; no much larger clone stands one base away. V has 5 bases trimmed and J has 2 bases trimmed; junction bases matching no gene number 5. For CDR1 and CDR2, the germline V gene lists SGHTA and FQGNSA. From its cysteine to its phenylalanine, the CDR3 spans 14 amino acids. Just CDR3 DNA is preserved here, 42 bases in frame from base 1. This record belongs to a study of shared clonotypes between healthy human individuals (dated by TCRdb to the early 2020s). Notes on the research overall: Two women and a few men aged 18 to 49 years were included in the cohort. Libraries were prepared and TCR repertoires were sequenced by different laboratories using diverse techniques, in order to increase sequencing depth and limit assay-specific biases. Per donor, leukapheresis produced somewhere between about 0.9 and 9.5 billion PBMCs. To estimate repertoire size and how much clonotype sharing occurs between individuals, the study deeply sequenced the blood TCR repertoires of roughly 5 healthy adults. For each donor, CD4 naive and CD4 memory were each given three plates, CD8 naive was given two plates, and CD8 memory was given one plate.

What the work shows at the level of the full study, not this receptor alone: Sharing across several donors was observed for approximately 5% of naive CD4, under 4% of naive CD8, 2.3% of memory CD4, and around 0.4% of memory CD8 clonotypes. Rarefaction of sorted-subset datasets indicated incomplete sequencing despite the large sequencing depth. Naive subsets generally had larger estimated clonotype richness than memory subsets. Clonotypes shared by all four sorted-subset donors showed higher generation probabilities than non-shared clonotypes. Sampling was limited to blood, and TCR repertoires in tissue likely differ from TCR repertoires in blood. Based on pairwise subsampling, the degree of clonotype sharing among donors was expected to be affected by sequencing depth. Because the study included only a small number of donors, the genetic and exposure-history diversity represented was limited.

The donors were healthy, HIV-negative adults with no recently reported acute infections or vaccinations. Only Caucasian adults living in Nashville, Tennessee, USA were represented among the donors. Magnetic negative selection was used to enrich CD4+ T cells, after which naive cells were positively selected on CD45RA and the negative fraction became the memory subset. Blood was obtained by leukapheresis, after which PBMCs were separated by Ficoll-Histopaque density gradient centrifugation and cryopreserved in liquid nitrogen vapor phase. Purity and quantity of every magnetically sorted T cell population were checked by analytical flow cytometry. From each sorted fraction, genomic DNA was isolated and quantified by UV absorbance on a Nanodrop 2000c. Using the deep immunoSEQ assay, multiplex PCR amplified TCR CDR3 regions from genomic DNA. Extracted genomic DNA from each cell subset was distributed evenly across all wells of several immunoSEQ 96-well plates, and each plate was treated as a replicate. For sorted subsets, each replicate PCR was loaded with approximately 200 ng genomic DNA, equivalent to approximately 27,000 T cell genomes. Purified libraries were quantified with a Qubit 3.0 fluorometer, sized on a Bioanalyzer 2100, and re-quantified with the KAPA Library Quantification kit. Every immunoSEQ 96-well plate was sequenced on a dedicated single-read 150-cycle Illumina NextSeq 550 flow cell. Per the authors' processing: The immunoSEQ output contained only junctional sequences without quality scores, so filtering could not match that applied to full-length reads. Sequences were annotated with PyIR, a Python wrapper for IgBLAST v1.9, and V/J genes and CDR3 were assigned using IMGT germline references. Reads were removed for weak V/J assignments (E-value above 1e-6), missing CDR3, stop codons, out-of-frame junctions, or ambiguous translated residues. V3J clonotypes were defined as sequences sharing the same inferred V gene, J gene, and CDR3 amino acid sequence. Percentage overlap between repertoires was computed as shared unique clonotypes divided by the size of the smaller repertoire. Three approaches were used to assess repertoire richness: RTK rarefaction, the Chao1 estimator, and Recon v2.1 estimates of unobserved clonotypes. For all TCRbeta clonotypes obtained by the gDNA method from a few donors, generation probabilities were computed with OLGA. This immuneACCESS table, as held by TCRdb, lists in-frame sequences with V and J called but not all clones. Of the missing ones, under half trace to an unresolved V gene in checked studies; the others have no known cause. Clonal size and the V and J genes are those of that table, whereas D and trimming came from the DNA. The table for this sample lists 2 million to 2.5 million clones; 92% of them were counted only once. The ten largest clones take up 0.3% to 0.4% of the sample.

Material for sequencing was naive CD4+ T cells from PBMCs. The cell subset or site label corresponds to: CD45RA+ positively selected. The chain is encoded by TRBV7-2 joined to TRBJ2-7; 8 bases in between match TRBD2. The clonotype originates from a man between 18 and 29 years old in good health. Some clones in this sample may be carry-over from other donors' samples. The CDR3 in this case is CASSQTSDPYEQYF. The DNA reads as follows: TGTGCCAGCAGCCAGACTAGCGACCCCTACGAGCAGTACTTC.